These T cell receptor beta chains were read from a single sample in a study of immune reconstitution after stem cell transplant in scleroderma. One entry per CDR3 protein, called by TCRdb with MiXCR from the RT-PCR reads. The sample yields some 700 distinct CDR3 sequences, around 8.5% seen once. The sample was gathered before or after autologous hematopoietic stem cell transplantation (not recorded which). The receptors originated from a male donor with systemic sclerosis. The CDR3 runs from the conserved cysteine through the conserved F or W.

13	TRBV29-1	TRBJ1-5	CSVEENPNQPQHF
14	TRBV5-1	TRBJ2-5	CASSLEGVSETQYF
12	TRBV25-1	TRBJ1-4	CASSEYHEKLFF
13	TRBV10-2	TRBJ2-2	CATAPLLTGELFF
15	TRBV21-1	TRBJ1-4	CASSITVKSDEKLFF
16	TRBV20-1	TRBJ2-1	CSARGQGPGSYNEQFF
15	TRBV15	TRBJ2-7	CATSRATSGGHEQYF
14	TRBV7-9	TRBJ2-1	CASSFLTGGNEQFF
18	TRBV20-1	TRBJ1-5	CSARDRVQGGLGNQPQHF
12	TRBV29-1	TRBJ1-2	CSVPGANYGYTF
14	TRBV7-2	TRBJ2-7	CASSLPEGPWEQYF
14	TRBV20-1	TRBJ2-7	CSARTGTGKDEQYF
13	TRBV7-3	TRBJ1-5	CASSRDRGQPQHF
15	TRBV20-1	TRBJ2-7	CSARSLAGSDYEQYF
13	TRBV5-1	TRBJ2-1	CASSYIVSNEQFF
17	TRBV29-1	TRBJ1-6	CTEVGRDFAPANSPLHF
13	TRBV7-2	TRBJ1-2	CASSPREAGGYTF
14	TRBV19	TRBJ2-3	CASMVAAGTDTQYF
12	TRBV15	TRBJ2-5	CATSRDYETQYF
13	TRBV2	TRBJ2-3	CASILQSTDTQYF
17	TRBV12-3/TRBV12-4	TRBJ2-6	CASSPGDRYPGANVLTF
14	TRBV9	TRBJ2-3	CASSVDEGVNTQYF
15	TRBV12-3/TRBV12-4	TRBJ2-7	CASTLGTSGGYEQYF
14	TRBV3-1	TRBJ2-1	CASSSISPGDEQFF
14	TRBV5-5	TRBJ1-4	CASSEGRVDEKLFF
14	TRBV7-6	TRBJ2-1	CASSLRGSHNEQFF
14	TRBV13	TRBJ1-1	CASSGPTGATEAFF
13	TRBV5-1	TRBJ1-5	CASRQGRNQPQHF
12	TRBV5-6	TRBJ2-1	CASTQGDNEQFF
15	TRBV4-3	TRBJ2-5	CASSQQTGFAETQYF
12	TRBV20-1	TRBJ1-1	CSPDRGGTEAFF
14	TRBV2	TRBJ2-1	CASLTSGGRDEQFF
15	TRBV30	TRBJ2-2	CAETPGGWNTGELFF
17	TRBV24-1	TRBJ2-3	CATSDFSFLGAEDTQYF
16	TRBV2	TRBJ2-2	CASSVPGGPDTGELFF
14	TRBV7-6	TRBJ2-1	CASSLAGGMNEQFF
15	TRBV9	TRBJ1-5	CASSVSAGGNQPQHF
14	TRBV5-1	TRBJ2-5	CASSKYRVGETQYF